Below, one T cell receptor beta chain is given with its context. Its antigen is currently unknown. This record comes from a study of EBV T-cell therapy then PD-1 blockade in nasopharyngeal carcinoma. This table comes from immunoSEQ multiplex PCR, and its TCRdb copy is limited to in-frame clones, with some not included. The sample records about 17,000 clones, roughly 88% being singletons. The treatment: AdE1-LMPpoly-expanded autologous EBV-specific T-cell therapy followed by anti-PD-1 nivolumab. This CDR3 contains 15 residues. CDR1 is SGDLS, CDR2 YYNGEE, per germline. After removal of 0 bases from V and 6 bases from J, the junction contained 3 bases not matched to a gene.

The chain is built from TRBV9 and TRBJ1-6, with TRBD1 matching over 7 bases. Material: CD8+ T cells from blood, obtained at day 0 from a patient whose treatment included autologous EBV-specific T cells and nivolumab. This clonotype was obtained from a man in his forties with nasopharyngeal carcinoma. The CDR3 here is CASSVEGTANSPLHF. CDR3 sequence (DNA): TGTGCCAGCAGCGTAGAGGGGACAGCTAATTCACCCCTCCACTTT.